The 28 T cell receptor beta chains listed next were all sequenced from one sample in a study of regulatory T cells in long-lasting Graves disease. Indicated time point: persistent/refractory GD, antithyroid drugs over 5 years with positive TRAb. From PBMCs, RNA was extracted and then used to make the TCR library. With iRepertoire HTBI primers and Arm-PCR of CDR3 regions, TCR beta libraries were built. TCRdb called the multiplex PCR reads again in MiXCR, with one record for every CDR3 protein. The table shows more than 650,000 distinct CDR3 sequences, with about 30% occurring only once. The sample consisted of peripheral blood mononuclear cells (PBMCs), taken when the disease was refractory, from a patient treated with antithyroid drugs. The receptors originated from a female donor with Graves disease.

This clonotype has only a few counts. V gene TRBV28 combines with J gene TRBJ1-6; TRBD1 matches at 9 bases. Trimming cost V 10 bases and J 3 bases; bases outside gene matches: 10. Germline V gives CDR1 MDHEN, CDR2 SYDVKM. This CDR3 has 16 amino acids. The CDR3 coding sequence is TGTGCCACCTTTTCGACAGGGGGAGACTATAATTCACCCCTCCACTTT. Amino acids: CATFSTGGDYNSPLHF. Filled out from reference TRBV28 and TRBJ1-6, the complete variable domain reads DVKVTQSSRYLVKRTGEKVFLECVQDMDHENMFWYRQDPGLGLRLIYFSYDVKMKEKGDIPEGYSVSREKKERFSLILESASTNQTSMYLCATFSTGGDYNSPLHFGNGTRLTVT.

This clonotype occurred a few times. The chain employs TRBV29-1 and TRBJ1-1, with D perhaps matching TRBD1 (6 bases). CDR1 SQVTM and CDR2 ANQGSEA come from the germline V gene. V was cut by 0 bases and J by 2 bases, with 10 bases left in between. This CDR3 spans 14 amino acids. CDR3 DNA sequence: TGCAGCGTTGAAGACACAGGGCGCAACACTGAAGCTTTCTTT. This gives the protein CSVEDTGRNTEAFF.

This clonotype was detected only a few times. The chain recombines TRBV2 with TRBJ1-4, with D possibly TRBD1 on 5 matching bases. Germline V gene data show CDR1 as SNHLY and CDR2 as FYNNEI. V dropped 6 bases and J dropped 6 bases, with 14 bases sitting between them. The CDR3 spans 14 residues. In DNA, the CDR3 is TGTGCCAGCAGGACAGATAAGTGGGATGAAAAACTGTTTTTT. Its translation is CASRTDKWDEKLFF.

The rearrangement links TRBV19 to TRBJ1-1; TRBD1 agrees at 9 bases. V shed 7 bases and J 3 bases; nucleotides not matched to a gene: 6. CDR1 and CDR2 from the germline V gene are LNHDA and SQIVND (reference sequence). The CDR3 has 14 amino acids. The CDR3 spells CASIRDRDYTEAFF. The CDR3 DNA is TGTGCCAGTATCCGGGACAGGGACTACACTGAAGCTTTCTTT.

This clonotype was observed many times. This chain connects TRBV6-1 to TRBJ2-2; D remains unclear. The CDR3 covers 14 residues. The V gene's germline CDR1 is MNHNS and CDR2 SASEGT. V was trimmed by 5 bases and J by 4 bases, leaving 11 bases between them. The CDR3 is CASSQDLGTGELFF. Written as DNA, the CDR3 is TGTGCCAGCAGTCAAGACTTGGGCACCGGGGAGCTGTTTTTT.

The V call is TRBV6-1, the J call TRBJ1-6, with D tentatively TRBD1 (5 bases). Trimming took off 8 bases at V and 9 bases at J, with 23 bases between the two ends. Germline V gene sequence: CDR1 MNHNS, CDR2 SASEGT. This CDR3 has 16 amino acids. The CDR3 sequence is CASFPEGAGGTSPLHF. DNA for the CDR3: TGTGCCAGCTTCCCGGAAGGGGCAGGTGGGACTTCACCCCTCCACTTT.

This clonotype was picked up many times. The chain has TRBV2 and TRBJ1-1; D possibly corresponds to TRBD1 (6 bases). Trimming shortened V by 6 bases and J by 0 bases, and 14 bases separated the two germline ends. Germline CDR1 and CDR2: SNHLY and FYNNEI. CDR3 size: 15 residues. The CDR3 nucleotides are TGTGCCAGCAGCGCCCTGGACAGTTTGAACACTGAAGCTTTCTTT. Translating it yields CASSALDSLNTEAFF. Full variable domain (missing parts from reference TRBV2 and TRBJ1-1): EPEVTQTPSHQVTQMGQEVILRCVPISNHLYFYWYRQILGQKVEFLVSFYNNEISEKSEIFDDQFSVERPDGSNFTLKIRSTKLEDSAMYFCASSALDSLNTEAFFGQGTRLTVV.

This clonotype was seen only once. The chain uses TRBV6-1 and TRBJ2-5, with D maybe TRBD1 (5 bases). Germline CDR1 reads MNHNS; CDR2 reads SASEGT. The CDR3 extends over 13 amino acids. Between the trimmed V and J ends, which lost 4 bases and 5 bases, there was a span of 11 bases. CDR3 in amino acids: CASSAAYRETQYF. CDR3 nucleotide sequence: TGTGCCAGCAGTGCAGCCTACAGGGAGACCCAGTACTTC.

V and J are TRBV5-5 and TRBJ1-1; D is perhaps TRBD1 (6 bases). Germline V gene sequence: CDR1 SGHKS, CDR2 YYEKEE (reference sequence). The CDR3 extends over 15 amino acids. V dropped 4 bases and J dropped 3 bases, with 16 bases sitting between them. CDR3 DNA sequence: TGTGCCAGCAGCCCCGGGGGCGACGCGTACACTGAAGCTTTCTTT. Amino acid sequence: CASSPGGDAYTEAFF.

This clonotype was recorded many times. The chain has TRBV28 and TRBJ1-5, with D unclear. The length of the CDR3 is 18 residues. CDR1 and CDR2 from the germline V gene are MDHEN and SYDVKM. Trimming took off 3 bases at V and 1 base at J, with 19 bases between the two ends. The DNA of the CDR3 is TGTGCCAGCAGTTTGGATGATTGGTTGGTATCGAGCAATCAGCCCCAGCATTTT. Its translation: CASSLDDWLVSSNQPQHF.

The chain joins TRBV11-2 to TRBJ2-1, with 10 bases fitting TRBD2. V gave up 5 bases and J gave up 8 bases; unmatched junction bases: 9. The CDR3 totals 15 residues. Germline assignment: CDR1 SGHAT and CDR2 FQNNGV. The CDR3 coding sequence is TGTGCCAGCAGCCTTACTAGCGGGACGTGGGATGAGCAGTTCTTC. Amino acid sequence: CASSLTSGTWDEQFF.

This clonotype was seen repeatedly, ten times or more. The chain joins TRBV11-2 to TRBJ1-2; D is perhaps TRBD1 (6 bases). Germline V gene data show CDR1 as SGHAT and CDR2 as FQNNGV. The V gene lost 6 bases and the J gene lost 2 bases, with 10 bases spanning the gap. This CDR3 spans 13 amino acids. The CDR3, as DNA: TGTGCCAGCAGTCTCGGGACAAACTATGGCTACACCTTC. Residues: CASSLGTNYGYTF.

The V call is TRBV7-8, the J call TRBJ1-1; no firm D call. Deletions cut 6 bases from V and 6 bases from J, with 14 bases between. There are 13 residues in the CDR3. Germline V gene data show CDR1 as SGHVS and CDR2 as FQNEAQ. Here the CDR3 DNA reads TGTGCCAGCAGTTTATGGCGCCGGGCTGAAGCTTTCTTT. It specifies CASSLWRRAEAFF.

This clonotype has a handful of counts. This chain joins TRBV5-1 and TRBJ1-3; D is unresolved. V lost 0 bases and J lost 0, with 7 bases in between. Germline CDR1 SGHRS, CDR2 YFSETQ. The CDR3 has 15 amino acids. This CDR3 is CASSLEGLSGNTIYF. The CDR3 DNA reads TGCGCCAGCAGCTTGGAGGGCCTCTCTGGAAACACCATATATTTT.

The V and J genes are TRBV7-3 and TRBJ1-4; the match to TRBD1 covers 7 bases. V was pared by 2 bases and J by 3 bases, with 6 bases of the junction left unmatched. CDR3 length: 16 residues. The germline gives CDR1 SGHTA, CDR2 FQGTGA. This CDR3 reads CASSLSTGAANEKLFF. CDR3 nucleotide sequence: TGTGCCAGCAGCTTATCTACAGGGGCGGCTAATGAAAAACTGTTTTTT.

The chain recombines TRBV6-1 with TRBJ2-2, with D perhaps TRBD1 or TRBD2 (6 bases each). Trimming removed 8 bases from V and 0 bases from J, with 16 bases in between. CDR3 length equals 16 residues. Per germline, CDR1 MNHNS and CDR2 SASEGT. The CDR3: CASGRLGHSNTGELFF. Written as DNA, the CDR3 is TGTGCCAGCGGGAGGCTGGGACACTCGAACACCGGGGAGCTGTTTTTT.

This clonotype came up a few times. The chain recombines TRBV15 with TRBJ2-7; TRBD2 agrees at 9 bases. Trimming cost V 6 bases and J 2 bases; bases outside gene matches: 5. Germline V gives CDR1 LNHNV, CDR2 YYDKDF (reference sequence). The CDR3 covers 14 residues. The CDR3 nucleotides read TGTGCCACCAGTCCGCGACTAGCGGCCTACGAGCAGTACTTC. It encodes CATSPRLAAYEQYF.

In its sample, this clonotype was seen many times. The V gene is TRBV6-1, the J gene TRBJ2-7; 7 bases are a match to TRBD2. The CDR3 totals 15 residues. J gave up 6 bases and V 1 base, and 9 bases lay outside the gene matches. Germline V gene sequence: CDR1 MNHNS, CDR2 SASEGT. CDR3 sequence reads: CASSEEPREGLEQYF. DNA for the CDR3: TGTGCCAGCAGTGAAGAACCGAGGGAGGGCCTCGAGCAGTACTTC.

The chain links TRBV19 to TRBJ2-2; D is unclear. Germline V lookup: CDR1 LNHDA, CDR2 SQIVND (reference sequence). This CDR3 spans 13 amino acids. Trimming stripped 5 bases from V and 6 bases from J, with 10 bases between. For the CDR3, the DNA is TGTGCCAGTAGTCCGGGCCACGCCGGGGAGCTGTTTTTT. Its translation is CASSPGHAGELFF. Variable domain in full (rest from reference TRBV19 and TRBJ2-2): DGGITQSPKYLFRKEGQNVTLSCEQNLNHDAMYWYRQDPGQGLRLIYYSQIVNDFQKGDIAEGYSVSREKKESFPLTVTSAQKNPTAFYLCASSPGHAGELFFGEGSRLTVL.

This clonotype showed up just a few times. This chain joins TRBV6-5 and TRBJ2-7; the match to TRBD2 covers 7 bases. Trimming cost V 0 bases and J 7 bases; bases outside gene matches: 15. This CDR3 is 17 amino acids long. Germline assignment: CDR1 MNHEY and CDR2 SVGAGI. In nucleotides, the CDR3 is TGTGCCAGCAGTTACTCGACGGGCGGGAGCTCCGTTGGGGAGCAGTACTTC. Translated: CASSYSTGGSSVGEQYF.

This clonotype has a handful of counts. The chain links TRBV29-1 to TRBJ1-2, with 10 bases lining up with TRBD1. The CDR3 contains 13 residues. V gave up 6 bases and J gave up 7 bases; unmatched junction bases: 8. Germline V gene lookup returns CDR1 SQVTM and CDR2 ANQGSEA. CDR3 coding DNA: TGCAGCGTGGCCGGGACAGGGGTCGGTGGCTACACCTTC. It is translated as CSVAGTGVGGYTF.

This clonotype was counted only a few times. This chain uses TRBV11-2 with TRBJ2-5; D remains ambiguous. V was cut by 1 base and J by 7 bases, with 7 bases left in between. This CDR3 is 12 amino acids long. Per the germline V gene, CDR1 is SGHAT and CDR2 is FQNNGV. CDR3 sequence reads: CASSLVERTQYF. The CDR3, as DNA: TGTGCCAGCAGCTTAGTTGAAAGGACCCAGTACTTC.

This clonotype was seen a few times. The chain employs TRBV12-3 or TRBV12-4 and TRBJ1-2; D gene ambiguous. The CDR3 covers 13 residues. V was pared by 5 bases and J by 8 bases, with 15 bases between. Here the CDR3 reads CASSPRAGGGYTF. For the CDR3, the DNA is TGTGCCAGCAGTCCACGGGCAGGAGGAGGCTACACCTTC.

This clonotype was counted ten times or more. An end of the junction does not agree with germline; a read error may underlie this. This chain joins TRBV5-1 and TRBJ1-1; D gene unclear. Germline CDR1 and CDR2: SGHRS and YFSETQ. The CDR3 is made up of 14 amino acids. The CDR3 DNA reads TGTGCCAGCAGCCTCGTTGGCATGAACACTGAAGCTTTCTTT. Its translation is CASSLVGMNTEAFF.

Ten or more counts support this clonotype. The chain uses TRBV2 and TRBJ1-4, with 8 positions matching TRBD1. After removal of 5 bases from V and 8 bases from J, the junction contained 13 bases not matched to a gene. The V gene's germline CDR1 is SNHLY and CDR2 FYNNEI. This CDR3 spans 16 amino acids. The CDR3 sequence: CASSLSQGARHEKLFF. CDR3 DNA sequence: TGTGCCAGCAGTTTATCCCAGGGGGCCAGGCACGAAAAACTGTTTTTT.

The gene calls are TRBV5-1 and TRBJ2-7, with 7 positions matching TRBD2. Germline V CDR1 and CDR2: SGHRS, YFSETQ. This CDR3 region has 14 residues. V lost 4 bases, J lost 3 bases, and 7 bases stayed unmatched. The CDR3 DNA reads TGCGCCAGCAGCACGAGCGGGGAGGGCTACGAGCAGTACTTC. This sequence encodes CASSTSGEGYEQYF. The complete variable domain, with remaining parts taken from reference TRBV5-1 and TRBJ2-7, reads KAGVTQTPRYLIKTRGQQVTLSCSPISGHRSVSWYQQTPGQGLQFLFEYFSETQRNKGNFPGRFSGRQFSNSRSEMNVSTLELGDSALYLCASSTSGEGYEQYFGPGTRLTVT.

V is TRBV5-1 and J is TRBJ1-1; the D gene is possibly TRBD1 (6 bases). The germline V gene encodes CDR1 SGHRS and CDR2 YFSETQ. The CDR3 extends over 15 amino acids. V was clipped by 4 bases and J by 3 bases, with 16 bases between them. The CDR3 sequence is CASSRTTGSDTEAFF. The CDR3 DNA is TGCGCCAGCAGCCGGACTACAGGGTCGGACACTGAAGCTTTCTTT. Full variable domain (rest looked up from reference TRBV5-1 and TRBJ1-1): KAGVTQTPRYLIKTRGQQVTLSCSPISGHRSVSWYQQTPGQGLQFLFEYFSETQRNKGNFPGRFSGRQFSNSRSEMNVSTLELGDSALYLCASSRTTGSDTEAFFGQGTRLTVV.

The chain is built from TRBV3-1 and TRBJ2-5, with D unresolved. In germline, CDR1 is LGHDT, CDR2 YNNKEL (reference sequence). This CDR3 has 14 amino acids. The V and J ends lost 2 bases and 1 base respectively, with 8 bases between them. CDR3 coding DNA: TGTGCCAGCAGCCAATTAAACAGCCAAGAGACCCAGTACTTC. This encodes CASSQLNSQETQYF.